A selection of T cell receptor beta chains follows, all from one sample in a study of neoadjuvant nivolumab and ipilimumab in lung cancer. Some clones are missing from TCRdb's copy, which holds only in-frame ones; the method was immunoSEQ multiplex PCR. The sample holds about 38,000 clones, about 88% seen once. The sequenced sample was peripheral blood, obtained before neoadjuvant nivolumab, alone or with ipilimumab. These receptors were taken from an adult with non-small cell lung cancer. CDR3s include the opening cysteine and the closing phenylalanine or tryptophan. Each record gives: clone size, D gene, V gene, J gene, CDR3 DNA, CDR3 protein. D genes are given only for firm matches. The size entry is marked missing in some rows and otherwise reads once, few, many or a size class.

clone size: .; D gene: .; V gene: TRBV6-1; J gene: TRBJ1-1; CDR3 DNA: TGTGCCAGCAGTGAAGTTTGGGGCACTGAAGCTTTCTTT; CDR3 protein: CASSEVWGTEAFF
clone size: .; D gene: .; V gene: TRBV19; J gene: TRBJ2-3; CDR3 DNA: TGTGCCAGTAGTATACTAGACACAGATACGCAGTATTTT; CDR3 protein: CASSILDTDTQYF
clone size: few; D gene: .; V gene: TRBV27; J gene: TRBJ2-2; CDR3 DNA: TGTGCCAGCAGTTCCGTGGCGGACAACACCGGGGAGCTGTTTTTT; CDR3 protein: CASSSVADNTGELFF
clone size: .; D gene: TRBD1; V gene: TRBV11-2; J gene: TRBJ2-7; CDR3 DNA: TGTGCCAGCAGCTTACAGGGGGCAAAGTACGAGCAGTACTTC; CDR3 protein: CASSLQGAKYEQYF
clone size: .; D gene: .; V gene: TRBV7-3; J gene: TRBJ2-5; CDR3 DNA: TGTGCCAGCAGCTTTGAATCAGGGGAGGGGTCAGAGACCCAGTACTTC; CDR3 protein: CASSFESGEGSETQYF
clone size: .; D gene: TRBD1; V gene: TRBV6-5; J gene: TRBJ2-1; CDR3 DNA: TGTGCCAGCAGTTACTTGGACAGGGGGCGCGACGAGCAGTTCTTC; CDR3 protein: CASSYLDRGRDEQFF
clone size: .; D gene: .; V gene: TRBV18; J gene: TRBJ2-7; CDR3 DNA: TGTGCCAGCTCACCATACGTAAAGGGCTACGAGCAGTACTTC; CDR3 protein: CASSPYVKGYEQYF
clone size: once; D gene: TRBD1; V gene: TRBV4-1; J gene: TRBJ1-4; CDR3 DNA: TGCGCCAGCAGCCCGGGACAGGTCAATGAAAAACTGTTTTTT; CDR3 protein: CASSPGQVNEKLFF
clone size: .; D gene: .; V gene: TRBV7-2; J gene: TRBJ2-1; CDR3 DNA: TGTGCCAGCAGCTTTGAAGAATCGTTCCTGTTCTTC; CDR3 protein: CASSFEESFLFF
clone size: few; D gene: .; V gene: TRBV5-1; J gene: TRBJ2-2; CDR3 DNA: TGCGCCTCAGCAGATCAGGGTGACACCGGGGAGCTGTTTTTT; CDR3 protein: CASADQGDTGELFF
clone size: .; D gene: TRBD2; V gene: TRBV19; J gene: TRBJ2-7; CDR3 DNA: TGTGCCAGTAGTGCCGGGAGCGGGAGGGAATACGAGCAGTACTTC; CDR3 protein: CASSAGSGREYEQYF
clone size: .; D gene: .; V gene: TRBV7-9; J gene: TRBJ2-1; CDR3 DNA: TGTGCCAGCAACCCCGTTACAGGGGCGGGAAATGAGCAGTTCTTC; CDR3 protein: CASNPVTGAGNEQFF
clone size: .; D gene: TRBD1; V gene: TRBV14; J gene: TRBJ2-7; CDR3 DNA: TGTGCCAGCAGCCCAATAACCGGGACAGGGACCTACGAGCAGTACTTC; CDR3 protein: CASSPITGTGTYEQYF
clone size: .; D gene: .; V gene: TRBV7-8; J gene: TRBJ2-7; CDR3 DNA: TGTGCCAGCAGCTGGGGCTACGAGCAGTACTTC; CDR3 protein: CASSWGYEQYF
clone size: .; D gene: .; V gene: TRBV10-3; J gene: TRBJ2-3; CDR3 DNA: TGTGCCATCAGTGAGACTAGGGGCACAGATACGCAGTATTTT; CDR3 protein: CAISETRGTDTQYF
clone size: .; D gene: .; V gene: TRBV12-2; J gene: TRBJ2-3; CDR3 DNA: TGTGCAAGTCGATTGACCCCCGGTACGCAGTATTTT; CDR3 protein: CASRLTPGTQYF
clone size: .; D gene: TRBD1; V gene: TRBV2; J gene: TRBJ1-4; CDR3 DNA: TGTGCCAGCAGAACAGGGGGCGGAGAAAAACTGTTTTTT; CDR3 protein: CASRTGGGEKLFF
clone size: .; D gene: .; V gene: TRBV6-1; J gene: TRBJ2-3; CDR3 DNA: TGTGCCAGCAGTGGGCAGGGTAACGCAGATACGCAGTATTTT; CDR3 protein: CASSGQGNADTQYF
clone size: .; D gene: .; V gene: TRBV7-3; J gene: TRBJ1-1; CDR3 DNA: TGTGCCAGCAGCTCCTTAGGACTGAACACTGAAGCTTTCTTT; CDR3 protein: CASSSLGLNTEAFF
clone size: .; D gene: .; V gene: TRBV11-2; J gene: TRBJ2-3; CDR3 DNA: TGTGCCAGCAGCTTCCCCCAGAGCACAGATACGCAGTATTTT; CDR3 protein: CASSFPQSTDTQYF
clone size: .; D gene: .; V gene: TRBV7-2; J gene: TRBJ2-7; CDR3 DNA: TGTGCCAGCAGCGGAGGGGGGAACTCCTACGAGCAGTACTTC; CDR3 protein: CASSGGGNSYEQYF
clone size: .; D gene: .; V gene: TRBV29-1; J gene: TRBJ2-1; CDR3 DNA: TGCAGCGTTGAGGTAGCCTCCGATGAGCAGTTCTTC; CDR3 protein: CSVEVASDEQFF
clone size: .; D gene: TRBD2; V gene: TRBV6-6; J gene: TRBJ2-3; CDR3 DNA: TGTGCCAGCAGGCTACTAGCGGGAGTATCAGATACGCAGTATTTT; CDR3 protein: CASRLLAGVSDTQYF
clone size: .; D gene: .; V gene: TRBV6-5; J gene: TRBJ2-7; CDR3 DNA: TGTGCCAGCAGTTACTCGAGGGGGAGTCCCTACGAGCAGTACTTC; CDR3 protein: CASSYSRGSPYEQYF
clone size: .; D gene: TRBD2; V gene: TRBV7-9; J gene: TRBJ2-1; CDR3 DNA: TGTGCCAGCAGCTTAGCGTTAACTAGCGGGAGGGAGGCTGAGCAGTTCTTC; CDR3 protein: CASSLALTSGREAEQFF
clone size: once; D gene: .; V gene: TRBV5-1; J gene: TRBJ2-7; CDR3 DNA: TGCGCCAGCAGCTTGGTCAGCACCTACGAGCAGTACTTC; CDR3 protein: CASSLVSTYEQYF
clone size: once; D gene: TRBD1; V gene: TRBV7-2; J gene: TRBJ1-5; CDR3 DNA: TGTGCCAGCAGCCCAGGACAGGGGGAGGGCAATCAGCCCCAGCATTTT; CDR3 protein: CASSPGQGEGNQPQHF
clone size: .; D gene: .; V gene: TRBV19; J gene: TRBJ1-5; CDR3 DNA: TGTGCCAGTAGGGGACCGCCCCAGCATTTT; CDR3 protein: CASRGPPQHF
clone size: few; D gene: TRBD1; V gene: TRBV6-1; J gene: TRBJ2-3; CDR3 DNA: TGTGCCAGCAGTGTACAGACAGGGAATTCAGATACGCAGTATTTT; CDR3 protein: CASSVQTGNSDTQYF
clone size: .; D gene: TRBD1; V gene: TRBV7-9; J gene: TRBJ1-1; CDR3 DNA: TGTGCCAGCAGCCCCGGGGGGACAGTCAACACTGAAGCTTTCTTT; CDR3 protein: CASSPGGTVNTEAFF
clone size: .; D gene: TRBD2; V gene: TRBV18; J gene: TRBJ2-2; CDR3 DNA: TGTGCCGGCGCTGGACTAGCGAGGACCGGGGAGCTGTTTTTT; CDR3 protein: CAGAGLARTGELFF
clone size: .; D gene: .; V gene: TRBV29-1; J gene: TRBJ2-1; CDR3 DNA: TGCAGCGTTGAGATGACTACCTCCTACAATGAGCAGTTCTTC; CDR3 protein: CSVEMTTSYNEQFF
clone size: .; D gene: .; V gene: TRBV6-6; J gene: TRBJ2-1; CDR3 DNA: TGTGCCAGCAGTCGGACTACCCTCTACAATGAGCAGTTCTTC; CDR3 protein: CASSRTTLYNEQFF
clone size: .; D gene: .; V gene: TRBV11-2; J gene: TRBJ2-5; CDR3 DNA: TGTGCCAGCACCTCCAGGGTTGCACAAGAGACCCAGTACTTC; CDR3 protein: CASTSRVAQETQYF
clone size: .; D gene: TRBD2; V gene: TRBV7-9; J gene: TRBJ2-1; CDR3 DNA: TGTGCCAGCAGCTTAGCTTGGCGGGAGCTAAATGAGCAGTTCTTC; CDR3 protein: CASSLAWRELNEQFF
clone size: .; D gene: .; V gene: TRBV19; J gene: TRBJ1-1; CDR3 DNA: TGTGCCAGTAATCCTGGCCCGAACACTGAAGCTTTCTTT; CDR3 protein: CASNPGPNTEAFF
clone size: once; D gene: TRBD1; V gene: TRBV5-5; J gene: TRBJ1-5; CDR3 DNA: TGTGCCAGCAGCTTGGCCGGGACAGGGTTTGCAACCAATCAGCCCCAGCATTTT; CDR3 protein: CASSLAGTGFATNQPQHF
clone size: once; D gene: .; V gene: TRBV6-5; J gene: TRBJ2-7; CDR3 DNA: TGTGCCAGCAGTTACTCGACAGGCACCTACGAGCAGTACTTC; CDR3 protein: CASSYSTGTYEQYF
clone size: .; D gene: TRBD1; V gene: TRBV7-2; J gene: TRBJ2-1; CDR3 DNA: TGTGCCAGCTCCTTAGGACAGGTGGCGGACAATGAGCAGTTCTTC; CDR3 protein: CASSLGQVADNEQFF
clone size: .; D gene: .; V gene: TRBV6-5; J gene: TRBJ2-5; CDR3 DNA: TGTGCCAGCAGTTACTCTGGAGGTATACAAGAGACCCAGTACTTC; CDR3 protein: CASSYSGGIQETQYF
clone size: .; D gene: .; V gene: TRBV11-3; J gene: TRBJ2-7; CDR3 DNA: TGTGCCAGCAGCTTCGGGCATGGGGCCTACGAGCAGTACTTC; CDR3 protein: CASSFGHGAYEQYF
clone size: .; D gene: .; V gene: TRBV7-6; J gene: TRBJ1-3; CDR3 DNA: TGTGCCAGCAGCTTAGAGGGGGTCGAGACTGGAAACACCATATATTTT; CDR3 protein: CASSLEGVETGNTIYF
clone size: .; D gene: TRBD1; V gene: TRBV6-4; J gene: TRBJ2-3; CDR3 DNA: TGTGCCAGCAGCCCGGGACAGGGGAGCACAGATACGCAGTATTTT; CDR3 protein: CASSPGQGSTDTQYF
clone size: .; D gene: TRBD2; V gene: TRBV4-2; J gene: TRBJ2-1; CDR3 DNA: TGTGCCAGCAGCCAAGGGGGACTAGCGGGCCACAATGAGCAGTTCTTC; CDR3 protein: CASSQGGLAGHNEQFF
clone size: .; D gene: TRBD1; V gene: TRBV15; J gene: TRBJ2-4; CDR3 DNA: TGTGCCACCAGCTCAAAGCCCGGACAGGGGGCGGGCATTCAGTACTTC; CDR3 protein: CATSSKPGQGAGIQYF
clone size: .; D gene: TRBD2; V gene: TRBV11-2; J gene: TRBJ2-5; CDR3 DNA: TGTGCCACGGACGGGGGGGAGAGGGGGGAGACCCAGTACTTC; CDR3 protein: CATDGGERGETQYF
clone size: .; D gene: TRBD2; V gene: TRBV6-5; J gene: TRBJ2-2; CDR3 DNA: TGTGCCAGCAGTTACCCTAGCGGACAGAACACCGGGGAGCTGTTTTTT; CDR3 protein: CASSYPSGQNTGELFF
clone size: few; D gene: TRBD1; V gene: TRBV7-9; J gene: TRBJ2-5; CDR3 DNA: TGTGCCAGCTGTCGGACAGGGGAGACCCAGTACTTC; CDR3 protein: CASCRTGETQYF
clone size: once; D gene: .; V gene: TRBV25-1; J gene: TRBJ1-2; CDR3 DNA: TGTGCCAGCAGTACGCAGGAAGCTAACTATGGCTACACCTTC; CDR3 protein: CASSTQEANYGYTF
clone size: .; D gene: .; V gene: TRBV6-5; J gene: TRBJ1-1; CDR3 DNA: TGTGCCAGCAGCTCCGCCCTGAGACAAGCTTTCTTT; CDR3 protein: CASSSALRQAFF
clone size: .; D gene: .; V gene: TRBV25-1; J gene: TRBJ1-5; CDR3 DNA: TGTGCCAGCAGCAGGGAGGGAAGGCAGCCTCAGCATTTT; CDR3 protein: CASSREGRQPQHF
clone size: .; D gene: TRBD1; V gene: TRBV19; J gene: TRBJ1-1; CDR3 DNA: TGTGCCAGTAGTTTAGCCAGGGGGCGCAACACTGAAGCTTTCTTT; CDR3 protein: CASSLARGRNTEAFF
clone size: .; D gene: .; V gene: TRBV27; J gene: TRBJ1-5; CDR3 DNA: TGTGCCAGCAGTTTAACCGGGATTTATCAGCCCCAGCATTTT; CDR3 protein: CASSLTGIYQPQHF
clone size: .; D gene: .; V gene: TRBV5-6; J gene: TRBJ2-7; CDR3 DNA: TGTGCCAGCAGTGGTGGACGGTCAGGAAGCTCCTACGAGCAGTACTTC; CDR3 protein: CASSGGRSGSSYEQYF